The present entry profiles one T cell receptor (beta chain) with its context. The method was immunoSEQ multiplex PCR; TCRdb's version includes in-frame clones alone and lacks a portion of them. The sample yields about 260,000 clones, around 88% seen once. The CDR3 runs to 15 residues. V gave up 3 bases and J gave up 6 bases; unmatched junction bases: 4. CDR1 and CDR2 from the germline V gene are WNHNN and SYGVQD (reference sequence). This entry belongs to a study of blood T cell repertoires in COVID-19. Sequenced input: PBMCs or T cells enriched from blood (not recorded which). This TCR derives from a woman aged 50 to 65 who had recovered from COVID-19. The V gene is TRBV10-1, the J gene TRBJ2-3; 12 bases map to TRBD1. As DNA, the CDR3 is TGCGCCAGCAGTGAACCGGGACAGGGGGCTGATACGCAGTATTTT. Its protein is CASSEPGQGADTQYF.